This TCR beta chain was sequenced in a study of cytomegalovirus exposure and HLA in healthy donors. Study-level information: Early release data held 85 million to 95 million unique TCRs from HLA-typed donors.

This clone was detected a few times. Its specificity is not known. PCR used 60 Vbeta primers and 13 Jbeta primers. Sequencing was performed with immunoSEQ multiplex PCR; in TCRdb, only in-frame clones are kept and a portion is missing. Of approximately 180,000 clones in the sample, roughly four fifths were seen once. Germline assignment: CDR1 SGHVS and CDR2 FQNEAQ. With 3 bases clipped from V and 4 bases from J, the junction kept 14 bases outside the gene matches. CDR3 length: 18 residues. Study-wide findings and caveats: According to an earlier analysis, most TCR beta V segments yielded productive rearrangements about 87% or about 30% of the time. Available immune exposure information covered CMV serostatus only. In vitro data verified three CMV-associated chains as specific for CMV antigens.

This sequence originates from a woman between 18 and 29 years old in good health and CMV-seropositive. What was sequenced was PBMCs. The rearrangement uses TRBV7-8 and TRBJ1-1, with 10 bases lining up with TRBD1. The CDR3 reads CASSFSSLRQGAGTEAFF. The CDR3 DNA reads as TGTGCCAGCAGCTTTTCCAGCCTACGACAGGGGGCAGGCACTGAAGCTTTCTTT.